Listed below are T cell receptor beta chains from one sample, sequenced in a study of beta chain features in type 1 diabetes. The assay was immunoSEQ multiplex PCR, and TCRdb's table has in-frame clones only and misses some. Of hundreds of thousands of clones in the sample, 15% were seen once. Source material: naive CD4+ T cells from blood. Every receptor here comes from a man aged 18 to 30 in good health. Each CDR3 is given with its conserved first and last residue. Fields, in order: CDR3 length, V gene, clone size, D gene, J gene, CDR3 DNA, CDR3 protein. A D gene is named only where the DNA matches it firmly. Not all rows give a size; the values are once, few, many and, for expanded clones, a class.

17	TRBV19	NA	TRBD1	TRBJ2-6	TGTGCCAGTAGTGGACAGGGGGGAGGGTTTGGTGCCAACGTCCTGACTTTC	CASSGQGGGFGANVLTF
15	TRBV7-2	few	TRBD2	TRBJ2-7	TGTGCCAGCAGCCCCCTAGCGGGAGGGCCGTACGAGCAGTACTTC	CASSPLAGGPYEQYF
13	TRBV7-2	NA	TRBD1	TRBJ1-2	TGTGCCAGCAGCTTGGGACAGCAGTATGGCTACACCTTC	CASSLGQQYGYTF
13	TRBV30	few	NA	TRBJ2-7	TGTGCCTGGAGTGCCCTCACAAGCTACGAGCAGTACTTC	CAWSALTSYEQYF
15	TRBV6-1	few	NA	TRBJ2-7	TGTGCCAGCAGTGAAGCGGGGCTCGGTCACTACGAGCAGTACTTC	CASSEAGLGHYEQYF
15	TRBV21-1	few	NA	TRBJ1-1	TGTGCCAGCAGCAAAGAGGGACAGCCGAACACTGAAGCTTTCTTT	CASSKEGQPNTEAFF
13	TRBV10-3	many	NA	TRBJ1-1	TGTGCCATCAGCGATGACAAGAACACTGAAGCTTTCTTT	CAISDDKNTEAFF
12	TRBV7-2	NA	NA	TRBJ2-7	TGTGCCAGCAGCTCACAGGGTCACGAGCAGTACTTC	CASSSQGHEQYF
15	TRBV18	few	NA	TRBJ1-5	TGTGCCAGCTCAGACACAGGGTTCAGCAATCAGCCCCAGCATTTT	CASSDTGFSNQPQHF
15	TRBV5-4	NA	TRBD1	TRBJ2-3	TGTGCCAGCAGCGGAGACAGGGGGCAAGGGCATACGCAGTATTTT	CASSGDRGQGHTQYF
16	TRBV7-9	few	NA	TRBJ2-3	TGTGCCAGCAGCCCAGTCCGGGGCTCCCGCACAGATACGCAGTATTTT	CASSPVRGSRTDTQYF
15	TRBV7-2	NA	TRBD1	TRBJ2-1	TGTGCCAGCAGCTTCAATCAAGCAGGGGGCGATGAGCAGTTCTTC	CASSFNQAGGDEQFF
15	TRBV7-9	NA	TRBD1	TRBJ2-3	TGTGCCAGCAGCTCGCCGACAGGGGTCACAGATACGCAGTATTTT	CASSSPTGVTDTQYF
13	TRBV5-1	NA	TRBD1	TRBJ2-7	TGCGCCAGCAGCTCGACAGGGGGCTACGAGCAGTACTTC	CASSSTGGYEQYF
13	TRBV5-1	few	NA	TRBJ1-1	TGCGCCAGCAGCAGGGAGATGAACACTGAAGCTTTCTTT	CASSREMNTEAFF
10	TRBV29-1	few	NA	TRBJ2-7	TGCAGCGTTGCCAGCTACGAGCAGTACTTC	CSVASYEQYF
11	TRBV18	NA	NA	TRBJ2-5	TGTGCCAGCTCACCCAAGGAGACCCAGTACTTC	CASSPKETQYF
16	TRBV9	NA	NA	TRBJ2-2	TGTGCCAGCAGCGTAAAAGGGCGGGCGAACACCGGGGAGCTGTTTTTT	CASSVKGRANTGELFF
15	TRBV7-2	few	TRBD1	TRBJ1-5	TGTGCCAGCAGTACTACCGGGACAGGGCTTCAGCCCCAGCATTTT	CASSTTGTGLQPQHF
16	TRBV28	few	TRBD2	TRBJ2-7	TGTGCCAGCAGTCCGGGGGGACTAGCGGGAGGGTACGAGCAGTACTTC	CASSPGGLAGGYEQYF
15	TRBV7-2	NA	TRBD1	TRBJ2-2	TGTGCCAGCAGCTACAGGGGGCCGGTCACCGGGGAGCTGTTTTTT	CASSYRGPVTGELFF
14	TRBV5-6	NA	NA	TRBJ1-1	TGTGCCAGCAGCGCAGGATTCATGAACACTGAAGCTTTCTTT	CASSAGFMNTEAFF
15	TRBV6-1	few	NA	TRBJ2-5	TGTGCCAGCGTACCCCCGGGGTGGGACCAAGAGACCCAGTACTTC	CASVPPGWDQETQYF